This is a list of T cell receptor beta chains from one sample in a study of blood T cell repertoires in COVID-19. Using immunoSEQ multiplex PCR, the repertoire was profiled, and TCRdb retains in-frame clones only, with some absent. The repertoire holds about 80,000 clones, around 88% seen once, with 6.5% to 8.5% in the top ten. The sequenced sample consisted of peripheral blood. The source of these receptors is a woman of 80 years or more with acute or convalescent COVID-19. Each CDR3 is given without its conserved first and last residue. Fields, in order: J gene, CDR3 length, V gene, CDR3 protein.

TRBJ2-2 13 TRBV18 ASSQPTGDTGELF
TRBJ2-3 9 TRBV30 AWSVRTLQY
TRBJ1-4 12 TRBV6-5 ASSSGGKGVKLF
TRBJ2-5 9 TRBV12-3/TRBV12-4 ASKPRGHGY
TRBJ1-4 13 TRBV5-1 ASSLAGGSNEKLF
TRBJ1-3 12 TRBV5-1 ASSLSGPRNTIY
TRBJ1-6 14 TRBV2 ASSVGPRGGNSPLH
TRBJ2-3 14 TRBV11-2 ASSGEEQNFRNTQY
TRBJ1-5 17 TRBV12-5 ASGLVEYGTGISNQPQH
TRBJ2-7 13 TRBV7-8 ASSRAGGPSYEQY
TRBJ1-5 11 TRBV2 ASRDSVNQPQH
TRBJ1-2 12 TRBV24-1 ATTRGEGDYGYT
TRBJ1-5 13 TRBV30 AWSGGSDRNQPQH
TRBJ1-6 14 TRBV18 ASSQAQASLNSPLH
TRBJ1-6 17 TRBV11-3 ASLPHPRHHSSYNSPLH
TRBJ2-3 14 TRBV6-5 ASSYLTSGGRDTQY
TRBJ1-4 11 TRBV7-3 ASSAGTGGKLF
TRBJ2-5 14 TRBV14 ASSQGDRGREETQY
TRBJ2-7 13 TRBV5-4 ASSLSGTGSYEQY
TRBJ1-1 12 TRBV5-6 ASSSPTVNTEAF
TRBJ1-1 9 TRBV12-5 ASDEGTEAF
TRBJ2-3 12 TRBV4-2 ASSHSTSADTQY
TRBJ1-3 14 TRBV9 ASSVEEGRTGNTIY
TRBJ2-7 13 TRBV18 ASSPGQPPLYEQY
TRBJ1-5 16 TRBV7-8 ASSLGLQGAHSNQPQH
TRBJ2-7 13 TRBV9 ASSLSGGTSYEQY
TRBJ2-1 15 TRBV19 ATTKAPLAGVYNEQF
TRBJ2-7 13 TRBV5-1 ASSSAGLAPYEQY
TRBJ1-2 14 TRBV15 ATSRDRRPPEEGYT
TRBJ1-6 13 TRBV18 ASSPGQGNYSPLH
TRBJ1-1 14 TRBV7-2 ASTAYRGRSGTEAF
TRBJ1-4 13 TRBV12-5 ASGWTQVRNEKLF
TRBJ1-5 12 TRBV7-9 ASSLGGRNQPQH
TRBJ2-1 12 TRBV7-2 ASSLGLEYNEQF
TRBJ2-3 13 TRBV6-5 ASSFGQGNTDTQY
TRBJ1-1 12 TRBV7-9 ASRLGTGNTEAF
TRBJ2-5 12 TRBV18 ASSPIGGEETQY
TRBJ2-1 14 TRBV29-1 SVPNPRRTFYNEQF
TRBJ2-7 11 TRBV6-5 ASSTDRSYEQY
TRBJ2-1 9 TRBV14 ASSQELVRF
TRBJ2-6 12 TRBV2 ASSVLSGANVLT
TRBJ2-1 13 TRBV2 ASSETGGGGVEQF
TRBJ1-6 12 TRBV5-6 ASTRDRGGSPLH